The next 12 T cell receptor beta chains were all read from a single sample in a study of blood T cell repertoires in COVID-19 (TCRdb year 2020). The method behind the library was the immunoSEQ multiplex PCR assay. Not all clones reach the TCRdb copy of this immuneACCESS table, which keeps in-frame sequences only. Checked studies attribute under half of the gap to unresolved V genes and leave the rest unexplained. Present in this sample are roughly 210,000 clones, around 87% of which were seen just once. Roughly 7.2% of the sample is held by the ten biggest clonotypes. The sample was PBMCs or T cells enriched from blood (not recorded which). These receptors all come from a man aged 25 to 40 in a cohort exposed to, infected with or recovered from COVID-19 (not recorded which).

The chain is built from TRBV5-1 and TRBJ1-1; possibly TRBD1 for D (6 bases). The V and J ends lost 0 bases and 0 bases respectively, with 9 bases between them. The CDR3 spans 15 residues. Looked up from germline, CDR1 is SGHRS and CDR2 is YFSETQ. CDR3 nucleotide sequence: TGCGCCAGCAGCTTGGAAGGGACATTGAACACTGAAGCTTTCTTT. Amino acids: CASSLEGTLNTEAFF.

The rearrangement uses TRBV9 and TRBJ2-3; 9 positions agree with TRBD1. Trimming removed 4 bases from V and 11 bases from J; junction bases left unmatched: 11. This CDR3 has 14 amino acids. Germline values: CDR1 SGDLS, CDR2 YYNGEE. The CDR3 protein is CASSTGQGAQKQYF. The CDR3 nucleotides read TGTGCCAGCAGCACGGGACAGGGTGCACAAAAGCAGTATTTT. The variable domain in full, with the rest retrieved from reference TRBV9 and TRBJ2-3, is DSGVTQTPKHLITATGQRVTLRCSPRSGDLSVYWYQQSLDQGLQFLIQYYNGEERAKGNILERFSAQQFPDLHSELNLSSLELGDSALYFCASSTGQGAQKQYFGPGTRLTVL.

The chain links TRBV18 to TRBJ1-6; maybe TRBD1 (6 bases). The CDR3 sequence is 19 residues long. The germline V gene encodes CDR1 KGHSH and CDR2 LQKENI. Trimming removed 1 base at V and 7 bases at J, with 23 bases between. In nucleotides, the CDR3 is TGTGCCAGCTCACCACTACCACAGGGAGTTCTAGGGGACAATTCACCCCTCCACTTT. Amino acid sequence: CASSPLPQGVLGDNSPLHF.

Only one count was recorded for this clone. The chain joins TRBV6-5 to TRBJ2-3; D remains ambiguous. Germline lookup yields CDR1 MNHEY and CDR2 SVGAGI. CDR3 length: 12 amino acids. V was cut by 2 bases and J by 5 bases, with 5 bases left in between. The CDR3 sequence: CASSYNRDTQYF. CDR3 coding DNA: TGTGCCAGCAGTTACAACAGAGATACGCAGTATTTT.

The chain joins TRBV6-5 to TRBJ2-6; D gene ambiguous. The germline V gene encodes CDR1 MNHEY and CDR2 SVGAGI. The CDR3 consists of 15 residues. V lost 6 bases, J lost 0 bases, and 9 bases lay in between. The CDR3 sequence is CASSDTVSGANVLTF. The DNA of the CDR3 is TGTGCCAGCAGCGATACAGTCTCTGGGGCCAACGTCCTGACTTTC.

The chain has TRBV9 and TRBJ2-7; 9 nucleotides agree with TRBD1. Germline V lookup: CDR1 SGDLS, CDR2 YYNGEE. The trim removed 3 bases at V and 9 bases at J, leaving 10 bases unmatched. The CDR3 is 14 amino acids. This CDR3 is CASSAGTGKWVQYF. The CDR3 DNA reads as TGTGCCAGCAGCGCCGGGACAGGGAAGTGGGTGCAGTACTTC. The full variable domain, its missing parts supplied by reference TRBV9 and TRBJ2-7, is DSGVTQTPKHLITATGQRVTLRCSPRSGDLSVYWYQQSLDQGLQFLIQYYNGEERAKGNILERFSAQQFPDLHSELNLSSLELGDSALYFCASSAGTGKWVQYFGPGTRLTVT.

The chain links TRBV7-2 to TRBJ2-1, with D possibly TRBD2 on 5 matching bases. Germline V gene data show CDR1 as SGHTA and CDR2 as FQGNSA. CDR3 length: 16 amino acids. The V and J ends lost 0 bases and 6 bases respectively, with 15 bases between them. The chain's CDR3 is CASSLAWTQRLNEQFF. The CDR3 DNA reads TGTGCCAGCAGCTTAGCGTGGACTCAGCGTCTCAATGAGCAGTTCTTC.

The rearrangement uses TRBV28 and TRBJ2-3, with a possible D match to TRBD1 (6 bases). The V gene's germline CDR1 is MDHEN and CDR2 SYDVKM. V gave up 11 bases and J gave up 7 bases, with 10 bases separating them. This CDR3 spans 10 amino acids. The CDR3 is CAWGPHTQYF. DNA of the CDR3: TGTGCCTGGGGGCCGCATACGCAGTATTTT.

The chain carries TRBV7-3 and TRBJ1-1, with a tentative D call TRBD1 (5 bases). Germline V gene data show CDR1 as SGHTA and CDR2 as FQGTGA. This CDR3 spans 14 amino acids. Trimming took off 2 bases at V and 1 base at J, with 8 bases between the two ends. The CDR3 region has the DNA TGTGCCAGCAGCTTAGCCGGGGGGAACACTGAAGCTTTCTTT. Its translation: CASSLAGGNTEAFF.

In DNA, the CDR3 is TGTGCCAGCAGCTACGGACAGGGGGCATCCTACGAGCAGTACTTC. Protein: CASSYGQGASYEQYF. The J gene is TRBJ2-7, the V gene TRBV11-2; 11 bases align to TRBD1. Germline V gene data show CDR1 as SGHAT and CDR2 as FQNNGV. The CDR3 length is 15 residues. V shed 4 bases, J shed 1 base, and the junction held 3 bases outside the gene matches.

This chain links TRBV11-2 with TRBJ2-7; D unresolved. The CDR3 runs 11 residues. Germline V gives CDR1 SGHAT, CDR2 FQNNGV. The germline V and J ends were trimmed by 4 bases and 6 bases, with 7 bases remaining between them. DNA of the CDR3: TGTGCCAGCAGCTCCAACTCCGAGCAGTACTTC. Amino acids: CASSSNSEQYF. Together with reference TRBV11-2 and TRBJ2-7, the CDR3 gives the full variable domain: EAGVAQSPRYKIIEKRQSVAFWCNPISGHATLYWYQQILGQGPKLLIQFQNNGVVDDSQLPKDRFSAERLKGVDSTLKIQPAKLEDSAVYLCASSSNSEQYFGPGTRLTVT.

CDR3 amino acids: CASRSQGAFHSPLHF. The CDR3 coding sequence is TGTGCCAGCAGGTCCCAGGGGGCGTTCCATTCACCCCTCCACTTT. The V call is TRBV27, the J call TRBJ1-6, with TRBD1 identical over 8 bases. The CDR3 loop spans 15 amino acids. Trimming took 6 bases from V and 8 from J; bases not matched to a gene: 9. Germline V gene lookup returns CDR1 MNHEY and CDR2 SMNVEV (reference sequence).